This T cell receptor (delta chain) was documented in a study of DNA immune sequencing with unique molecular identifiers (dated by TCRdb to 2018 to 2021). As for the study more broadly: Immunomagnetic cell separation was used to enrich gammadelta T cells from buffy coats, and the genomic DNA of the enriched gammadelta T cells was sequenced. Validation of the method was performed on synthetic reference molecules and on blood samples from healthy individuals. To compare enriched and non-enriched samples, about 93 ng of enriched gammadelta T-cell DNA and roughly 1,000 ng of non-enriched PBMC DNA were sequenced. Fluorescence-activated cell sorting was used to enrich gammadelta T cells from the PBMC of 10 or so healthy individuals. Healthy individuals were used as donors, and sorted peripheral blood gammadelta T cells were profiled from some ten of these donors. The study developed and validated an ultrasensitive DNA-based TRD repertoire sequencing method using PCR-introduced unique molecular identifiers. Summary of the overall study and its limitations: Novel TRD sequences not targeted by the primers cannot be detected with the primer-based approach. TRDV2 paired with TRDJ1 was the most common TRD rearrangement among clonotypes in healthy donors. Healthy donors differed in TRD repertoire diversity, and several donors were highly oligoclonal, meaning the top 5 clonotypes made up more than half of productive molecules.

The germline V gene provides CDR1 GEAIGNYY and CDR2 EKD. The junction carries 17 bases between V and J, which are trimmed by 1 base and 0 bases respectively. From the cysteine through the phenylalanine, the CDR3 covers 17 amino acids. Just CDR3 DNA is preserved here, 51 bases in frame from base 1. This clone was observed a few times. No antigen is known for it. TCRdb attributes to this sequence the protein of a much larger clone, which differs from the DNA translation at residue 7; a read error is likely, and the protein displayed is translated from the DNA. The library relied on multiplex PCR. Genomic DNA was amplified with a 32-plex assay using primers for all 8 TRDV and 4 TRDJ genes covering the CDR3. A 12-nucleotide UMI was introduced during around 3 barcoding PCR cycles, after which a second PCR was performed with Illumina adapter primers. AMPure XP beads were used for library purification, and library quality was checked on a Fragment Analyzer with the HS NGS Fragment kit. Sequencing used an Illumina MiniSeq mid-output kit with roughly 19% PhiX and 150 cycles of paired-end reads. In the original analysis: MIGEC version 1.2.9 was used to process reads, grouping reads by UMI and building error-corrected consensus sequences. Post-processing used modified VDJtools version 1.2.1 scripts and the tcR R package. Public reads were reanalyzed in TCRdb with CATT, and rows carrying the same DNA were merged afterwards. What appears here as the V and J calls and clone size reflects TCRdb's work, not the paper's. In this sample the table shows under 6,500 delta-chain clones, roughly a tenth of which occur a single time. The ten biggest clones cover 53% of the sample.

Specimen: gamma-delta T cells enriched from blood buffy coat, or unenriched PBMCs (not recorded which). The sequence came from a human donor in good health. The sequence links TRDV2 to TRDJ1, with the D gene too uncertain to name. The CDR3 corresponds to CACDTLADGKYTDKLIF. The sequenced DNA: TGTGCCTGTGACACTCTGGCGGATGGAAAGTACACCGATAAACTCATCTTT.